The 6 T cell receptor beta chains reported below all come from one sample, sequenced in a study of early T cells in non-severe SARS-CoV-2 infection. TCRdb recomputed calls from the 5' RACE reads with MiXCR, one row per CDR3 protein. The sample consists of 35,000 or so distinct CDR3 sequences, about 5% of them appearing once. The sequencing input was whole blood. These TCRs come from an adult who was a healthcare worker with PCR-confirmed SARS-CoV-2 infection or an uninfected control (not recorded which).

Notes on this clonotype: A much more abundant neighbour one base away suggests this may be a read error. The CDR3 DNA reads TGTGCCACCTCCCCCGGACAGGGGGCTATCGAAGGATACACCATATATTTT. It encodes CATSPGQGAIEGYTIYF. The chain uses TRBV7-9 and TRBJ1-3; 11 nucleotides match TRBD1. V shed 10 bases, J shed 8 bases, and the junction held 19 bases outside the gene matches. The CDR3 runs to 17 residues. The germline V gene encodes CDR1 SEHNR and CDR2 FQNEAQ (reference sequence).

This clonotype showed up many times. The V and J genes are TRBV11-2 and TRBJ1-1; D remains ambiguous. Germline V gives CDR1 SGHAT, CDR2 FQNNGV. Trimming cost V 1 base and J 1 base, with 4 bases left between them. This CDR3 has 13 amino acids. CDR3 region: CASSLGRNTEAFF. CDR3 nucleotides: TGTGCCAGCAGCTTAGGTCGGAACACTGAAGCTTTCTTT.

This clonotype was counted at least ten times. The chain employs TRBV6-6 and TRBJ2-1; D not certain. Germline V gene data show CDR1 as MNHNY and CDR2 as SVGAGI (reference sequence). The CDR3 consists of 14 residues. V lost 2 bases, J lost 7 bases, and 12 bases lay in between. The CDR3 sequence: CASSYPPSGNEQFF. CDR3 nucleotides: TGTGCCAGCAGTTACCCGCCGTCCGGGAATGAGCAGTTCTTC.

This clonotype was seen at least ten times. This chain links TRBV11-2 with TRBJ1-3; no clear D. This CDR3 is built from 14 residues. Germline CDR1 is SGHAT and CDR2 is FQNNGV. Trimming removed 1 base from V and 4 bases from J, with 8 bases in between. The DNA for the CDR3 is TGTGCCAGCAGCTTAGCAAACCCCGGAAACACCATATATTTT. Amino acids: CASSLANPGNTIYF. Filled out from reference TRBV11-2 and TRBJ1-3, the complete variable domain reads EAGVAQSPRYKIIEKRQSVAFWCNPISGHATLYWYQQILGQGPKLLIQFQNNGVVDDSQLPKDRFSAERLKGVDSTLKIQPAKLEDSAVYLCASSLANPGNTIYFGEGSWLTVV.

This clonotype was picked up a small number of times. The chain combines TRBV12-3 or TRBV12-4 with TRBJ2-3; maybe TRBD1 (6 bases). This CDR3 spans 18 amino acids. Trimming left V 5 bases short and J 6 bases short, with 27 bases between. In DNA form, the CDR3 reads TGTGCCAGCAGTCCCAGTGCGAACAGGGAGTCCGCAGTGGATACGCAGTATTTT. Amino acids: CASSPSANRESAVDTQYF.

This clonotype was seen only a few times. V usage is TRBV29-1 and J usage is TRBJ2-7, with D possibly being TRBD2 (5 bases). CDR3 size: 13 residues. Germline V lookup: CDR1 SQVTM, CDR2 ANQGSEA. Trimming shortened V by 7 bases and J by 3 bases, and 16 bases separated the two germline ends. CDR3: CSASGSSLYEQYF. CDR3 DNA sequence: TGCAGCGCCAGTGGGAGTTCTCTCTACGAGCAGTACTTC.